A single sample gave rise to the 25 T cell receptor beta chains below, sequenced in a study of cytomegalovirus exposure and HLA in healthy donors. Vbeta (60) and Jbeta (13) primers were used in the PCR. The table came from immunoSEQ multiplex PCR; TCRdb's copy has only in-frame clones and leaves some out. The data contain around 250,000 clones, 75% to 85% of them seen just once; the ten biggest clones take up 8%. The specimen sequenced was PBMCs. The receptors come from a woman aged 55-75 years in good health and CMV-seropositive.

This sequence joins TRBV5-4 and TRBJ1-6; D perhaps matches TRBD1 (6 bases). CDR3 length equals 14 residues. The germline gives CDR1 SGHNT, CDR2 YYREEE (reference sequence). The V and J ends lost 2 bases and 7 bases respectively, with 10 bases between them. CDR3 nucleotides: TGTGCCAGCAGCTTAGCAGGGGCGAATTCACCCCTCCACTTT. This translates into CASSLAGANSPLHF.

This chain joins TRBV5-6 and TRBJ2-5, with 8 bases lining up with TRBD1. CDR3 length: 13 amino acids. Trimming removed 7 bases from V and 5 bases from J; junction bases left unmatched: 7. CDR1 is SGHDT, CDR2 YYEEEE, per germline. The CDR3 spells CASARGRGETQYF. The DNA of the CDR3 is TGTGCCAGCGCCAGGGGGCGCGGGGAGACCCAGTACTTC.

The CDR3 bases are TGTGCCAGCACCTTAGCGGGAGAAGAGACCCAGTACTTC. It yields the protein CASTLAGEETQYF. This chain uses TRBV28 with TRBJ2-5, with 9 bases that match TRBD2. The CDR3 contains 13 residues. Germline lookup yields CDR1 MDHEN and CDR2 SYDVKM. The J segment lost 3 bases and the V segment lost 7 bases, leaving 3 bases of the junction unmatched.

This clone was recorded a few times. The chain recombines TRBV5-1 with TRBJ1-5, with TRBD1 as a possible D gene (6 bases). Germline assignment: CDR1 SGHRS and CDR2 YFSETQ. CDR3 length equals 17 residues. V gave up 5 bases and J gave up 4 bases, with 22 bases separating them. Here the CDR3 DNA reads TGCGCCAGCAGTCCCAGGCCCAGGGGCGAAAGAAATCAGCCCCAGCATTTT. It translates to CASSPRPRGERNQPQHF.

The genes are TRBV2 and TRBJ1-2; D gene uncertain. CDR1 is SNHLY and CDR2 is FYNNEI in the germline V gene. The ends were cut back, 5 bases at V and 4 bases at J, with 14 bases in the middle. The CDR3 runs to 14 residues. The CDR3 DNA reads TGTGCCAGCAGTTCAACTCTTTCCCCCTATGGCTACACCTTC. It is translated as CASSSTLSPYGYTF. Full variable domain (missing parts from reference TRBV2 and TRBJ1-2): EPEVTQTPSHQVTQMGQEVILRCVPISNHLYFYWYRQILGQKVEFLVSFYNNEISEKSEIFDDQFSVERPDGSNFTLKIRSTKLEDSAMYFCASSSTLSPYGYTFGSGTRLTVV.

This chain uses TRBV19 with TRBJ1-6; 7 positions match TRBD1. This CDR3 comprises 17 residues. CDR1 LNHDA and CDR2 SQIVND come from the germline V gene (reference sequence). Trimming took 5 bases from V and 1 from J; bases not matched to a gene: 8. CDR3 loop: CASSLRGRGSYNSPLHF. CDR3 bases: TGTGCCAGTAGTTTGAGGGGCAGGGGGTCCTATAATTCACCCCTCCACTTT.

V is TRBV4-1 and J is TRBJ1-6; D uncertain. V lost 0 bases to trimming and J lost 8 bases, with 8 bases between them. CDR3 size: 14 residues. From germline, CDR1 is MGHRA and CDR2 YSYEKL. The CDR3 nucleotides are TGCGCCAGCAGCCAAGACTGGGAGGATTCACCCCTCCACTTT. Translated: CASSQDWEDSPLHF.

The rearrangement links TRBV4-1 to TRBJ2-1, with D maybe TRBD2 (5 bases). V was pared by 3 bases and J by 4 bases, with 13 bases between. The germline gives CDR1 MGHRA, CDR2 YSYEKL. The CDR3 contains 15 residues. In DNA form, the CDR3 reads TGCGCCAGCAGCCAGCCAGCGGAAGTGTACAATGAGCAGTTCTTC. This gives the protein CASSQPAEVYNEQFF.

This sequence joins TRBV29-1 and TRBJ2-7; 7 bases match TRBD1. Trimming cost V 5 bases and J 0 bases; bases outside gene matches: 4. Germline CDR1 SQVTM, CDR2 ANQGSEA. The CDR3 spans 13 residues. CDR3: CSVWTGGSYEQYF. The CDR3 DNA is TGCAGCGTTTGGACAGGCGGCTCCTACGAGCAGTACTTC.

The chain links TRBV5-1 to TRBJ2-1, with D possibly matching TRBD2 (5 bases). Germline V gene data show CDR1 as SGHRS and CDR2 as YFSETQ. V was pared by 0 bases and J by 2 bases, with 15 bases between. The CDR3 runs to 17 residues. The CDR3 DNA is TGCGCCAGCAGCTTGGAGGGCGGGCCAGTCGCCTACAATGAGCAGTTCTTC. It is translated as CASSLEGGPVAYNEQFF.

This clone turned up a few times. The chain combines TRBV19 with TRBJ1-6; a possible D gene is TRBD1 (5 bases). The CDR3 covers 15 residues. With 3 bases removed from V and 0 bases from J, the gap between germline ends came to 6 bases. Germline V CDR1 and CDR2: LNHDA, SQIVND (reference sequence). In DNA, the CDR3 is TGTGCCAGTAGTATCCAGGGCTCCTATAATTCACCCCTCCACTTT. It is translated as CASSIQGSYNSPLHF.

The chain links TRBV7-2 to TRBJ1-5; D is uncertain. CDR1 is SGHTA, CDR2 FQGNSA, per germline. V lost 3 bases to trimming and J lost 4 bases, with 16 bases between them. This CDR3 has 16 amino acids. The CDR3 sequence is CASSFSGAPSNQPQHF. The CDR3 nucleotides are TGTGCCAGCAGCTTCTCAGGTGCCCCCTCTAATCAGCCCCAGCATTTT.

This chain uses TRBV9 with TRBJ1-5, with D possibly TRBD1 on 5 matching bases. V lost 3 bases to trimming and J lost 3 bases, with 13 bases between them. CDR1 and CDR2 (germline): SGDLS, YYNGEE. The CDR3 loop spans 15 amino acids. The CDR3 spells CASSAGAAHNQPQHF. The CDR3 coding sequence is TGTGCCAGCAGCGCTGGGGCCGCCCACAATCAGCCCCAGCATTTT.

The chain is built from TRBV10-2 and TRBJ2-3, with a possible D match to TRBD1 (6 bases). Trimming pared 0 bases from V and 6 bases from J, leaving 10 bases between. The germline V gene encodes CDR1 WSHSY and CDR2 SAAADI. This CDR3 spans 14 amino acids. Here the CDR3 DNA reads TGCGCCAGCAGTGAGTCGAGGGGGACGGATACGCAGTATTTT. Amino acid sequence: CASSESRGTDTQYF.

This clone was counted a single time. The chain recombines TRBV7-2 with TRBJ1-2; TRBD1 matches 9 bases. The trim removed 4 bases at V and 4 bases at J, leaving 1 base unmatched. Germline assignment: CDR1 SGHTA and CDR2 FQGNSA. The CDR3 consists of 13 residues. The CDR3, as DNA: TGTGCCAGCAGCTCGGGACAGGGCTATGGCTACACCTTC. Translated, it gives CASSSGQGYGYTF. Full variable domain (missing parts from reference TRBV7-2 and TRBJ1-2): GAGVSQSPSNKVTEKGKDVELRCDPISGHTALYWYRQSLGQGLEFLIYFQGNSAPDKSGLPSDRFSAERTGGSVSTLTIQRTQQEDSAVYLCASSSGQGYGYTFGSGTRLTVV.

A few counts support this clone. This chain links TRBV5-1 with TRBJ1-1, with D maybe TRBD1 (6 bases). The germline V gene encodes CDR1 SGHRS and CDR2 YFSETQ. The V end was cut by 1 base, the J end by 3 bases, with 13 bases between. CDR3 length equals 15 residues. CDR3 bases: TGCGCCAGCAGCTTGACAGGGAGTATTGACACTGAAGCTTTCTTT. Protein: CASSLTGSIDTEAFF.

The rearrangement joins TRBV2 to TRBJ2-7; D uncertain. Per the germline V gene, CDR1 is SNHLY and CDR2 is FYNNEI. The CDR3 sequence is 11 residues long. V gave up 6 bases and J gave up 0 bases, with 3 bases separating them. CDR3 in amino acids: CASSLSYEQYF. Here the CDR3 DNA reads TGTGCCAGCAGCCTCTCCTACGAGCAGTACTTC.

This clone showed up just a few times. The chain recombines TRBV4-1 with TRBJ2-5, with D possibly TRBD2 on 7 matching bases. The CDR3 totals 15 residues. Between the trimmed V and J ends, which lost 6 bases and 5 bases, there was a span of 19 bases. Germline-derived CDR1 and CDR2 are MGHRA and YSYEKL. CDR3 DNA sequence: TGCGCCAGCAGAGGGGGGGTCTTGGGAAGGGAGACCCAGTACTTC. Its translation: CASRGGVLGRETQYF.

This clone was counted between two and nine times. J is TRBJ2-1 and V is TRBV5-4; 9 bases fit TRBD1. The ends lost 2 bases at V and 5 bases at J; junction bases unmatched: 5. The germline gives CDR1 SGHNT, CDR2 YYREEE (reference sequence). CDR3 length: 15 residues. The DNA of the CDR3 is TGTGCCAGCAGCTTTCCGGGACAGGGTAACAATGAGCAGTTCTTC. It yields the protein CASSFPGQGNNEQFF.

This clone was counted once. This chain uses TRBV7-9 with TRBJ1-2; D gene ambiguous. This CDR3 is built from 14 residues. Germline V CDR1 and CDR2: SEHNR, FQNEAQ (reference sequence). V lost 1 base to trimming and J lost 8 bases, with 14 bases between them. This chain's CDR3 is CASSLEWEAVGYTF. In nucleotides, the CDR3 is TGTGCCAGCAGCTTAGAATGGGAGGCGGTGGGCTACACCTTC.

The V call is TRBV6-6, the J call TRBJ2-7; 12 bases map to TRBD2. After removal of 6 bases from V and 2 bases from J, the junction contained 5 bases not matched to a gene. Germline CDR1 MNHNY, CDR2 SVGAGI (reference sequence). The CDR3 has 15 amino acids. The CDR3 reads CASRSLAGGTYEQYF. The DNA for the CDR3 is TGTGCCAGCAGATCCCTAGCGGGAGGGACCTACGAGCAGTACTTC.

The chain employs TRBV29-1 and TRBJ2-7; 7 bases match TRBD1. Losses at the gene ends were 3 bases for V and 0 bases for J; bases not matched to a gene: 5. Germline lookup yields CDR1 SQVTM and CDR2 ANQGSEA. The CDR3 runs 14 residues. CDR3 loop: CSVDGTDGSYEQYF. For the CDR3, the DNA is TGCAGCGTTGACGGGACAGATGGCTCCTACGAGCAGTACTTC.

V and J are TRBV5-1 and TRBJ2-3; 9 bases are shared with TRBD2. Losses at the gene ends were 0 bases for V and 6 bases for J; bases not matched to a gene: 5. The length of the CDR3 is 15 residues. Germline CDR1 is SGHRS and CDR2 is YFSETQ. CDR3 DNA: TGCGCCAGCAGCTTGGGTAGCGGGGGAAGGGATACGCAGTATTTT. As protein: CASSLGSGGRDTQYF. Variable domain in full (rest from reference TRBV5-1 and TRBJ2-3): KAGVTQTPRYLIKTRGQQVTLSCSPISGHRSVSWYQQTPGQGLQFLFEYFSETQRNKGNFPGRFSGRQFSNSRSEMNVSTLELGDSALYLCASSLGSGGRDTQYFGPGTRLTVL.

V is TRBV6-5 and J is TRBJ1-5, with TRBD1 identical over 8 bases. CDR1 and CDR2 from the germline V gene are MNHEY and SVGAGI. CDR3 length: 15 residues. V was pared by 7 bases and J by 3 bases, with 8 bases of the junction left unmatched. The CDR3 DNA sequence: TGTGCCAGCACCCCCGGGACAGGAAACAATCAGCCCCAGCATTTT. Encoded protein: CASTPGTGNNQPQHF.

The rearrangement links TRBV6-4 to TRBJ2-2; 7 bases match TRBD2. V shed 6 bases, J shed 5 bases, and the junction held 15 bases outside the gene matches. CDR3 length: 17 amino acids. Germline V gives CDR1 MRHNA, CDR2 SNTAGT. The CDR3 DNA is TGTGCCAGCAGGACCGTGGAGCGGGAATTAAGAACCGGGGAGCTGTTTTTT. This sequence encodes CASRTVERELRTGELFF.